This entry features one TCR beta chain sequence. Its antigen is not identified. V gave up 4 bases and J gave up 6 bases; unmatched junction bases: 3. The CDR3 covers 13 residues. Per the germline V gene, CDR1 is LGHNA and CDR2 is YNFKEQ. Assay: immunoSEQ multiplex PCR; the TCRdb copy retains only in-frame clones and omits some. The sample carries about 120,000 clones, 70% to 90% recorded once. The data were taken from a study of T cell responses to AZD1222 COVID-19 vaccine. Study details: Second-dose intervals of approximately 4 or approximately 12 weeks were pooled.

Study-wide points: Just 5 to 7 AZD1222 recipients were seropositive at baseline. In the spike-specific TCR repertoire, nearly half reportedly target unmutated variant regions. Clonal diversity was possibly underestimated, and the donors were mostly white British, with more females.

This sequence originates from an adult in good health. The chain employs TRBV4-2 and TRBJ2-1; 7 nucleotides agree with TRBD1. Sequencing used peripheral blood, obtained on day 0 of AZD1222 vaccination. CDR3 coding DNA: TGTGCCAGCAGCCGACAGGGAACCAATGAGCAGTTCTTC. The encoded protein is CASSRQGTNEQFF.